This entry is about one TCR beta chain. These data are taken from a study of shared clonotypes between healthy human individuals. Germline V lookup: CDR1 SGHDN, CDR2 FVKESK. V lost 0 bases and J lost 3, with 12 bases in between. This CDR3 comprises 17 residues. The repertoire was sequenced with immunoSEQ multiplex PCR; TCRdb's copy has only in-frame clones and lacks some. The table has 330,000 or so clones, around four fifths seen once. CD4+ cell separation produced CD45RA+ naive and CD45RA-negative memory subsets. The rearrangement uses TRBV14 and TRBJ2-6; D may correspond to TRBD1 or TRBD2 (5 bases each). This sequence was found in a man aged 25-45 years in good health. The material sequenced was memory CD4+ T cells sorted from blood. Subset reported: CD45RA-negative fraction. This CDR3 reads CASSQDRAGLGANVLTF. The CDR3 nucleotides read TGTGCCAGCAGCCAAGACAGGGCGGGTCTTGGGGCCAACGTCCTGACTTTC. The complete variable domain, with remaining parts taken from reference TRBV14 and TRBJ2-6, reads EAGVTQFPSHSVIEKGQTVTLRCDPISGHDNLYWYRRVMGKEIKFLLHFVKESKQDESGMPNNRFLAERTGGTYSTLKVQPAELEDSGVYFCASSQDRAGLGANVLTFGAGSRLTVL.